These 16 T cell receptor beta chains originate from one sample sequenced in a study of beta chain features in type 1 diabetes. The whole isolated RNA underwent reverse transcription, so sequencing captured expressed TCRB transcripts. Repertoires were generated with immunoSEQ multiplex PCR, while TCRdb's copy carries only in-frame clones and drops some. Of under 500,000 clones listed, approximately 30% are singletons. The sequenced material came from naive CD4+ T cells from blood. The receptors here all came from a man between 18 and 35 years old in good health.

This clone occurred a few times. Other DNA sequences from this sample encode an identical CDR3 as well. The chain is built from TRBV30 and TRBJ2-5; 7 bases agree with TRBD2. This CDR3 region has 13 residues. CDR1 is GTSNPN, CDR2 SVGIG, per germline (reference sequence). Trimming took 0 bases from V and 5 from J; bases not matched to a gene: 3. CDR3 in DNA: TGTGCCTGGAGTGTAGGCGGGAGTGAGACCCAGTACTTC. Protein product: CAWSVGGSETQYF.

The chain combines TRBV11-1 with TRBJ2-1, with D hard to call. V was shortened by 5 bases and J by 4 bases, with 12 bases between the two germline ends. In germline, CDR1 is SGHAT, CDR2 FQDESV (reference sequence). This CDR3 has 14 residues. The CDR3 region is CASSGSMSYNEQFF. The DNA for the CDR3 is TGTGCCAGCAGCGGTAGCATGTCGTACAATGAGCAGTTCTTC.

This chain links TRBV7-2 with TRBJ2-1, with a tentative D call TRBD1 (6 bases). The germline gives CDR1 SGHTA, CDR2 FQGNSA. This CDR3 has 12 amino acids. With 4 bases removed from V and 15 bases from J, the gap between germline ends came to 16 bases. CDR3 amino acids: CASSSQGSLPFF. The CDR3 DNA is TGTGCCAGCAGCTCTCAGGGGTCATTGCCGTTCTTC. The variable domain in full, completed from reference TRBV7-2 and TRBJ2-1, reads GAGVSQSPSNKVTEKGKDVELRCDPISGHTALYWYRQSLGQGLEFLIYFQGNSAPDKSGLPSDRFSAERTGGSVSTLTIQRTQQEDSAVYLCASSSQGSLPFFGPGTRLTVL.

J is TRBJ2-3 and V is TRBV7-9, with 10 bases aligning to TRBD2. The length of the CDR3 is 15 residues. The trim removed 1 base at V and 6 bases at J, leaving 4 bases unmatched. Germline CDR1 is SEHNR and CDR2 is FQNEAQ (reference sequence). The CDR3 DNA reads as TGTGCCAGCAGCTTAGGGCTAGCGGGAGTGGATACGCAGTATTTT. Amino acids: CASSLGLAGVDTQYF.

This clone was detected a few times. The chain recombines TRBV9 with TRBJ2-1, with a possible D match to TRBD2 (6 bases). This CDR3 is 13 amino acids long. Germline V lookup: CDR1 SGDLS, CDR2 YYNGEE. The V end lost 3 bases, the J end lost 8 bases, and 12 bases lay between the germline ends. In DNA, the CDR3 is TGTGCCAGCAGCGAACGACCTAGCGATGAGCAGTTCTTC. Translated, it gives CASSERPSDEQFF.

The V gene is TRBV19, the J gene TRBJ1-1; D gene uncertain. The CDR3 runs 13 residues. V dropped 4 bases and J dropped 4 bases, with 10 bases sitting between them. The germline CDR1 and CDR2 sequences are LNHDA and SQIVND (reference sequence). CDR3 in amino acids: CASSTGVGTEAFF. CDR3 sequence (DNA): TGTGCCAGTAGTACCGGGGTTGGCACTGAAGCTTTCTTT.

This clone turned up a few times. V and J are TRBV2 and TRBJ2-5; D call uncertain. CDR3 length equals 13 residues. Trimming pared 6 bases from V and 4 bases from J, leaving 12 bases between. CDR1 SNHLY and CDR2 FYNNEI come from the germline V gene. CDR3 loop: CASRGADLETQYF. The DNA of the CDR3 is TGTGCCAGCAGAGGCGCGGACCTAGAGACCCAGTACTTC.

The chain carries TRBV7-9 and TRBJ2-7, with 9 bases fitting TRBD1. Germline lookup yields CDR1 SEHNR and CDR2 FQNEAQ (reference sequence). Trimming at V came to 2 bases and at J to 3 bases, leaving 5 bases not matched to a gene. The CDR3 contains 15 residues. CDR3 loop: CASSLPGTGFYEQYF. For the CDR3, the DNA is TGTGCCAGCAGCTTACCTGGGACAGGGTTCTACGAGCAGTACTTC.

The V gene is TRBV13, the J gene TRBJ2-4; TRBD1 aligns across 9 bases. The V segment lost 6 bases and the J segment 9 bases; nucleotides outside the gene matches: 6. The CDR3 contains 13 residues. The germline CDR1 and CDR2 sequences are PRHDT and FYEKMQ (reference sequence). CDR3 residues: CASSRGQGGIQYF. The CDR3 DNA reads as TGTGCCAGCAGTCGGGGACAGGGCGGCATTCAGTACTTC.

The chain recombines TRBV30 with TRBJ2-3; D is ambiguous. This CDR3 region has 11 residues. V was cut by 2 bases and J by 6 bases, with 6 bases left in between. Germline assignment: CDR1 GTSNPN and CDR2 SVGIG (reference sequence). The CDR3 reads CAWSIPDTQYF. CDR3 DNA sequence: TGTGCCTGGAGTATCCCCGATACGCAGTATTTT.

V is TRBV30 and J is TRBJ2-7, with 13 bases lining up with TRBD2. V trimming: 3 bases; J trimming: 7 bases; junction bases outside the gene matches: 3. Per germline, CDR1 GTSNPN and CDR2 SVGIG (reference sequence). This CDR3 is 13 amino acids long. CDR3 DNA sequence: TGTGCCTGGAGACTAGCGGGAGGGGGGGAGCAGTACTTC. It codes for CAWRLAGGGEQYF.

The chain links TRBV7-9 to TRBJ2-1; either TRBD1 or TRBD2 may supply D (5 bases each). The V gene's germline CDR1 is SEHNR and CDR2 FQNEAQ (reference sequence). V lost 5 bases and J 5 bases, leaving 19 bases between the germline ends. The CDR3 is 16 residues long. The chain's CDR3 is CASSIKWGYQHNEQFF. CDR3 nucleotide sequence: TGTGCCAGCAGCATCAAATGGGGGTACCAGCACAATGAGCAGTTCTTC. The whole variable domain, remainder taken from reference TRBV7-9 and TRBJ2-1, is DTGVSQNPRHKITKRGQNVTFRCDPISEHNRLYWYRQTLGQGPEFLTYFQNEAQLEKSRLLSDRFSAERPKGSFSTLEIQRTEQGDSAMYLCASSIKWGYQHNEQFFGPGTRLTVL.

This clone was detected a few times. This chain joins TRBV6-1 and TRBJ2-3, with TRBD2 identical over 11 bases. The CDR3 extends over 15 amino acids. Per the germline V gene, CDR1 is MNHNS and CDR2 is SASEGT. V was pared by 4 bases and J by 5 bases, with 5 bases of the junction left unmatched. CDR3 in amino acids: CASSALAGVQDTQYF. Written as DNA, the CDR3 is TGTGCCAGCAGTGCACTAGCGGGAGTCCAAGATACGCAGTATTTT.

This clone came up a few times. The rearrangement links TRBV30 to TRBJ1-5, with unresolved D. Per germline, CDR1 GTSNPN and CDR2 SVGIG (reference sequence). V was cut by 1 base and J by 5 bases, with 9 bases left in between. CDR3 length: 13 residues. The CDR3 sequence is CAWSARSDQPQHF. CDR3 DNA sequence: TGTGCCTGGAGTGCACGGTCGGATCAGCCCCAGCATTTT. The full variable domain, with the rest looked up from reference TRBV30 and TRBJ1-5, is SQTIHQWPATLVQPVGSPLSLECTVEGTSNPNLYWYRQAAGRGLQLLFYSVGIGQISSEVPQNLSASRPQDRQFILSSKKLLLSDSGFYLCAWSARSDQPQHFGDGTRLSIL.

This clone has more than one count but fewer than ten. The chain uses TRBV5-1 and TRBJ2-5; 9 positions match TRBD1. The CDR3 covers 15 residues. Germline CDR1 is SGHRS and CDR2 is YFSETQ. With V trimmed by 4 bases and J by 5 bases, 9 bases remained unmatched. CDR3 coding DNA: TGCGCCAGCAGCCCCGGGACAGGGACTACGGAGACCCAGTACTTC. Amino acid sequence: CASSPGTGTTETQYF.

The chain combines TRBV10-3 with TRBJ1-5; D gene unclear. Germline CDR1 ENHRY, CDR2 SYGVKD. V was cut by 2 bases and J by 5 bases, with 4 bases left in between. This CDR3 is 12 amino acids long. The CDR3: CAISEPDQPQHF. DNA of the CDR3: TGTGCCATCAGTGAGCCCGATCAGCCCCAGCATTTT.